The 8 T cell receptor beta chains in this list originate from one sample, sequenced in a study of T cells in Graves' hyperthyroidism and ophthalmopathy. RNA transcripts yielded amplified TCR beta CDR3 regions. RT-PCR in the first round (using the HTBI primer set) targeted the TCR CDR3. TCRdb re-called the multiplex PCR reads through MiXCR, storing one row per CDR3 protein. Of nearly 600,000 distinct CDR3 sequences in the sample, approximately 15% were seen once. The sequenced sample consisted of blood. Receptors originate from a woman under 30 with Graves' ophthalmopathy.

Ten or more counts support this clonotype. This chain uses TRBV2 with TRBJ2-3; D unresolved. V lost 6 bases, J lost 0 bases, and 13 bases lay in between. The CDR3 covers 15 residues. The germline CDR1 and CDR2 sequences are SNHLY and FYNNEI. The chain's CDR3 is CASRARSTSTDTQYF. The DNA of the CDR3 is TGTGCCAGCAGGGCGAGATCCACTAGCACAGATACGCAGTATTTT. Using reference TRBV2 and TRBJ2-3 for the parts outside the CDR3, the full variable domain is EPEVTQTPSHQVTQMGQEVILRCVPISNHLYFYWYRQILGQKVEFLVSFYNNEISEKSEIFDDQFSVERPDGSNFTLKIRSTKLEDSAMYFCASRARSTSTDTQYFGPGTRLTVL.

The chain employs TRBV30 and TRBJ1-1, with a tentative D call TRBD1 (5 bases). Germline values: CDR1 GTSNPN, CDR2 SVGIG (reference sequence). This CDR3 has 14 residues. Trimming pared 1 base from V and 3 bases from J, leaving 12 bases between. CDR3 protein: CAWSEGVGYTEAFF. CDR3 DNA: TGTGCCTGGAGTGAAGGGGTCGGGTACACTGAAGCTTTCTTT.

CDR3 residues: CATTQRKNIQYF. In DNA form, the CDR3 reads TGTGCCACCACACAACGCAAAAACATTCAGTACTTC. This rearrangement joins TRBV6-2 or TRBV6-3 to TRBJ2-4; D remains ambiguous. The CDR3 is 12 amino acids. Trimming pared 10 bases from V and 3 bases from J, leaving 10 bases between. CDR1 and CDR2 (germline): MNHEY, SVGEGT.

This clonotype showed up many times. The gene calls are TRBV30 and TRBJ2-7, with 7 bases aligning to TRBD2. In germline, CDR1 is GTSNPN, CDR2 SVGIG (reference sequence). V lost 8 bases and J lost 4; bases outside the gene matches: 11. The CDR3 has 13 amino acids. CDR3 in amino acids: CASRASGEYEQYF. DNA of the CDR3: TGTGCCAGCCGGGCTAGCGGAGAGTACGAGCAGTACTTC.

Details on this clonotype: A much larger clone is a single base away; this may be a read error. The chain is built from TRBV5-1 and TRBJ1-1, with D possibly TRBD1 on 5 matching bases. The CDR3 sequence is 15 residues long. The germline V gene encodes CDR1 SGHRS and CDR2 YFSETQ. The CDR3 DNA reads as TGCGCCAGCAGCCCACTGAGGGGAGGGAACACTGAAGCTCTCTTT. Encoded protein: CASSPLRGGNTEALF. Full variable domain (rest looked up from reference TRBV5-1 and TRBJ1-1): KAGVTQTPRYLIKTRGQQVTLSCSPISGHRSVSWYQQTPGQGLQFLFEYFSETQRNKGNFPGRFSGRQFSNSRSEMNVSTLELGDSALYLCASSPLRGGNTEALFGQGTRLTVV.

On this clonotype itself: The limits of the CDR3 on the DNA are not certain, so only TCRdb's listed CDR3 is given. The V and J genes are TRBV2 and TRBJ2-2; the table gives TRBD2 as D, unverified against the DNA. The CDR3 adds up to 17 amino acids, both ends counted. Germline CDR1 SNHLY, CDR2 FYNNEI. CDR3 region: CASKQRLAGGTPGSCFF.

Comment on this clonotype: Just one base apart from a much larger clone, this may be a read error. The chain recombines TRBV30 with TRBJ1-5, with unresolved D. This CDR3 is built from 13 residues. The V and J ends lost 0 bases and 3 bases respectively, with 6 bases between them. Germline lookup yields CDR1 GTSNPN and CDR2 SVGIG (reference sequence). For the CDR3, the DNA is TGTGCCTGGAGTGTCCAGGTCAATCAGCCCCAGCATTTT. Its protein product is CAWSVQVNQPQHF.

Details on this clonotype: A read error is possible here, since a much larger clone lies one base away. The chain joins TRBV2 to TRBJ2-1; D perhaps matches TRBD2 (5 bases). V was pared by 3 bases and J by 2 bases, with 11 bases between. Germline V lookup: CDR1 SNHLY, CDR2 FYNNEI. The CDR3 is 15 amino acids. CDR3 sequence (DNA): TGTGCCAGCAGTGACCTGGGAGCAACCTACAATGAGCAGTTCTTC. Translated: CASSDLGATYNEQFF. Drawing the rest from reference TRBV2 and TRBJ2-1, the complete variable domain is EPEVTQTPSHQVTQMGQEVILRCVPISNHLYFYWYRQILGQKVEFLVSFYNNEISEKSEIFDDQFSVERPDGSNFTLKIRSTKLEDSAMYFCASSDLGATYNEQFFGPGTRLTVL.